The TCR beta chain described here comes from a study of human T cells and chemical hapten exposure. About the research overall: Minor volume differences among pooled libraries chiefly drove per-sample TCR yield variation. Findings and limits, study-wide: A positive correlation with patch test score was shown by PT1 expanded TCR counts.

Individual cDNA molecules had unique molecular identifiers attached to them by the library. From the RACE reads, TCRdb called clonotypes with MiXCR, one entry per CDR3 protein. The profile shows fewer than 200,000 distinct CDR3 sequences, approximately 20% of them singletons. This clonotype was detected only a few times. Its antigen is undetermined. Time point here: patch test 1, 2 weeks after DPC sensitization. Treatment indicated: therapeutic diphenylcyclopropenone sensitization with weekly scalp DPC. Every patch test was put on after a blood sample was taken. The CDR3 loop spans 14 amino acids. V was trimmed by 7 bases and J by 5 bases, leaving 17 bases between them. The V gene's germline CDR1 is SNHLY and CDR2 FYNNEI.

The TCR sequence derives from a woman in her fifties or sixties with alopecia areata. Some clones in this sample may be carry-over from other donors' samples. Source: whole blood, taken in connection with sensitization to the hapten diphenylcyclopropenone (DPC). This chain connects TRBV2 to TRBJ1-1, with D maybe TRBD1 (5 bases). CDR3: CASIEGRGRTEAFF. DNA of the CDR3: TGTGCCAGCATAGAGGGACGCGGAAGGACTGAAGCTTTCTTT.